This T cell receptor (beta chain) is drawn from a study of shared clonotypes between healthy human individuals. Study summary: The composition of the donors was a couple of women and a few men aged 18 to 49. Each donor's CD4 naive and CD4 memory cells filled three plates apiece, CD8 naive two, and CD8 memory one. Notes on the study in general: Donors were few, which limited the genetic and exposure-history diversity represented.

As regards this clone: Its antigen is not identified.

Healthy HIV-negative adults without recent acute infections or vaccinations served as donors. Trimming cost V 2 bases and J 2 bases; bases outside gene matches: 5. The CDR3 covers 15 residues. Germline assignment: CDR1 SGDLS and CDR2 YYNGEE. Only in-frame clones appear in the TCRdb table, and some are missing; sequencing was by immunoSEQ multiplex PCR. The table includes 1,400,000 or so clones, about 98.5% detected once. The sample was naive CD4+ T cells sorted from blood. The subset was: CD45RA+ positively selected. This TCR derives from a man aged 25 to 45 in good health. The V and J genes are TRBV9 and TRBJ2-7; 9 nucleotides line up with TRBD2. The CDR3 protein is CASSVSGSPTYEQYF. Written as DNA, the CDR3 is TGTGCCAGCAGCGTTAGCGGGAGTCCGACCTACGAGCAGTACTTC.